This TCR beta chain was captured in a study of T-cell memory formation after mild COVID-19. This clonotype has just a few counts. The antigen is not known. TCRalpha and TCRbeta libraries used 5'RACE with constant-segment primers and UMIs. TCRdb reanalysed the 5' RACE reads using MiXCR and keeps one entry per CDR3 protein. This sample carries fewer than 550,000 distinct CDR3 sequences, roughly 20% of them seen once, and the ten largest clones take 7.5% to 9.5%. Broader study findings: The authors did not confirm SARS-CoV-2 specificity of second-wave clones peaking day 37. Day 15 to 85 contracting clones showed balanced CD4/CD8; later expanders leaned CD4+.

What was sequenced was PBMCs or a T cell subset sorted from them (not recorded which). This sequence was found in an adult woman who had mild COVID-19 (a few samples of this study predate the infection). Cell type and time point are not known.

The chain's CDR3 is CSGGEFGEKLFF. The CDR3 DNA reads as TGCAGCGGAGGGGAGTTTGGTGAAAAACTGTTTTTT. V gene TRBV29-1 combines with J gene TRBJ1-4, with a weak D call TRBD1 (5 bases). Germline V gene lookup returns CDR1 SQVTM and CDR2 ANQGSEA. The CDR3 contains 12 residues. V lost 7 bases and J 7 bases, leaving 13 bases between the germline ends.